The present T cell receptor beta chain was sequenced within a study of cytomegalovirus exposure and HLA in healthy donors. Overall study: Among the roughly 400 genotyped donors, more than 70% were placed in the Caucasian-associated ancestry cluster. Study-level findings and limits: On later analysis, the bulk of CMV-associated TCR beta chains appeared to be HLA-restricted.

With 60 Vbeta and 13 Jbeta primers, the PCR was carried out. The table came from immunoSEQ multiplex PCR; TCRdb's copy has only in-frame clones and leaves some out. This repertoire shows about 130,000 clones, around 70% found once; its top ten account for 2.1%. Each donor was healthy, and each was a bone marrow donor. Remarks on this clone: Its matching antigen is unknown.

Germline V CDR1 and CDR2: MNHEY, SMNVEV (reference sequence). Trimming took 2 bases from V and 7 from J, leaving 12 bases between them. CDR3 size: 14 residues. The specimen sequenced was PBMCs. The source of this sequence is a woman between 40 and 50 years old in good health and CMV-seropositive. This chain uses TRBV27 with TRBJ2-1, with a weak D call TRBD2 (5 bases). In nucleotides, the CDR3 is TGTGCCAGCAGTTTACGGACTTTCATAAATGAGCAGTTCTTC. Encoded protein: CASSLRTFINEQFF.